Following are 19 T cell receptor beta chains from one sample sequenced in a study of response to subunit inactivated influenza vaccine. TCRdb re-called the RT-PCR reads with MiXCR, one entry per CDR3 protein. This sample has approximately 500,000 distinct CDR3 sequences, with 11% to 15% found just once. The material sequenced was PBMCs from blood, taken 11 to 12 days after vaccination. These receptors were taken from a man over 45 who received an inactivated influenza vaccine.

In its sample, this clonotype was seen a few times. The chain links TRBV9 to TRBJ2-7; TRBD1 is a possible D gene (6 bases). The V end lost 7 bases, the J end lost 3 bases, and 17 bases lay between the germline ends. The CDR3 length is 14 residues. Per germline, CDR1 SGDLS and CDR2 YYNGEE. In DNA form, the CDR3 reads TGTGCCAGCCAATATCGGGACACCTGCTACGAGCAGTACTTC. Amino acids: CASQYRDTCYEQYF.

V and J are TRBV4-2 and TRBJ2-5, with 8 positions matching TRBD2. Germline assignment: CDR1 LGHNA and CDR2 YNFKEQ. Losses at the gene ends were 4 bases for V and 2 bases for J; bases not matched to a gene: 9. The CDR3 spans 16 residues. CDR3: CASSRGAGGQQETQYF. In DNA, the CDR3 is TGTGCCAGCAGCCGTGGGGCGGGGGGACAACAAGAGACCCAGTACTTC.

The table lists this clonotype with a few counts. The genes are TRBV18 and TRBJ1-1, with D possibly matching TRBD1 (5 bases). V lost 2 bases and J 8 bases, leaving 18 bases between the germline ends. Germline CDR1 KGHSH, CDR2 LQKENI. This CDR3 has 15 residues. The CDR3 region is CASSPGYGSRTEAFF. The DNA of the CDR3 is TGTGCCAGCTCACCAGGTTACGGGTCTAGGACAGAAGCTTTCTTT.

The J gene is TRBJ2-5, the V gene TRBV7-9, with no clear D. Germline V gene data show CDR1 as SEHNR and CDR2 as FQNEAQ (reference sequence). The CDR3 runs to 14 residues. Trimming removed 0 bases from V and 2 bases from J, with 7 bases in between. The CDR3: CASSLASDQETQYF. In DNA, the CDR3 is TGTGCCAGCAGCTTAGCTTCAGATCAAGAGACCCAGTACTTC.

This clonotype has just a few counts. The chain is built from TRBV2 and TRBJ2-2; TRBD1 agrees at 10 bases. Trimming cost V 8 bases and J 2 bases; bases outside gene matches: 2. The germline V gene encodes CDR1 SNHLY and CDR2 FYNNEI. This CDR3 comprises 14 residues. CDR3 protein: CASGTGANTGELFF. The CDR3 DNA reads TGTGCCAGCGGGACAGGGGCCAACACCGGGGAGCTGTTTTTT.

The V gene is TRBV29-1, the J gene TRBJ2-2; D is uncertain. The CDR3 runs 12 residues. Trimming took off 7 bases at V and 5 bases at J, with 11 bases between the two ends. Per germline, CDR1 SQVTM and CDR2 ANQGSEA. The CDR3 DNA reads TGCAGCGCTACCTACGGGACCGGGGAGCTGTTTTTT. Its protein product is CSATYGTGELFF.

The rearrangement uses TRBV10-3 and TRBJ1-5; D is uncertain. Trimming cost V 3 bases and J 0 bases, with 9 bases left between them. Germline values: CDR1 ENHRY, CDR2 SYGVKD. The CDR3 totals 15 residues. The CDR3: CAISEEGLSNQPQHF. DNA for the CDR3: TGTGCCATCAGTGAAGAAGGGCTTAGCAATCAGCCCCAGCATTTT.

The chain links TRBV20-1 to TRBJ2-5; possible D gene TRBD1, 6 bases. V lost 6 bases to trimming and J lost 5 bases, with 13 bases between them. This CDR3 is 12 amino acids long. Germline V gene lookup returns CDR1 DFQATT and CDR2 SNEGSKA (reference sequence). The DNA for the CDR3 is TGCAGTGCACAGGGTGATTGGGAGACCCAGTACTTC. Translated: CSAQGDWETQYF.

This clonotype has only one observation. This chain connects TRBV7-9 to TRBJ2-3; D gene unclear. V lost 0 bases, J lost 10 bases, and 11 bases lay in between. Germline CDR1 SEHNR, CDR2 FQNEAQ (reference sequence). This CDR3 has 13 amino acids. For the CDR3, the DNA is TGTGCCAGCAGCTTAGCCGAAGAACCGGCGCAGTATTTT. Encoded protein: CASSLAEEPAQYF.

This clonotype has at least ten counts. The chain combines TRBV12-3 or TRBV12-4 with TRBJ1-2; TRBD1 matches at 8 bases. The CDR3 is 13 amino acids. V lost 6 bases to trimming and J lost 4 bases; unmatched junction nucleotides: 4. CDR3 in DNA: TGTGCCAGCAGCCAAGGACAGGGCTATGGCTACACCTTC. Its translation is CASSQGQGYGYTF.

CDR3 DNA: TGTGCCAGCCGACAGGAAAACTACAATGAGCAGTTCTTC. It encodes CASRQENYNEQFF. The rearrangement joins TRBV10-3 to TRBJ2-1; possibly TRBD1 for D (6 bases). V was trimmed by 10 bases and J by 3 bases, leaving 13 bases between them. This CDR3 contains 13 residues. Germline CDR1 and CDR2: ENHRY and SYGVKD.

This clonotype was found many times. The chain uses TRBV5-1 and TRBJ2-5; 10 bases agree with TRBD1. The germline CDR1 and CDR2 sequences are SGHRS and YFSETQ. This CDR3 is built from 15 residues. V shed 4 bases and J 5 bases; nucleotides not matched to a gene: 8. CDR3 amino acids: CASSTGQGRGETQYF. CDR3 DNA sequence: TGCGCCAGCAGCACGGGACAGGGGAGAGGGGAGACCCAGTACTTC.

This clonotype was detected a few times. V gene TRBV18 combines with J gene TRBJ2-7; the D is unclear. The CDR3 has 13 amino acids. V lost 2 bases and J 4 bases, leaving 9 bases between the germline ends. Germline CDR1 reads KGHSH; CDR2 reads LQKENI. The chain's CDR3 is CASSPGDLYEQYF. In DNA, the CDR3 is TGTGCCAGCTCACCAGGGGATCTATACGAGCAGTACTTC.

The chain couples TRBV28 to TRBJ2-7, with D possibly matching TRBD1 (5 bases). Trimming left V 4 bases short and J 5 bases short, with 12 bases between. The CDR3 has 13 residues. The germline CDR1 and CDR2 sequences are MDHEN and SYDVKM. The CDR3 loop reads CASSSYTGNEQYF. CDR3 sequence (DNA): TGTGCCAGCAGTTCCTATACAGGAAACGAGCAGTACTTC.

The CDR3 sequence: CASSHADRLTGELFF. In DNA form, the CDR3 reads TGTGCCAGCAGTCACGCGGACAGGCTTACCGGGGAGCTGTTTTTT. The chain is built from TRBV3-1 and TRBJ2-2; the match to TRBD1 covers 7 bases. This CDR3 region has 15 residues. Germline CDR1 LGHDT, CDR2 YNNKEL (reference sequence). The V and J ends lost 6 bases and 5 bases, in that order; junction bases with no gene match: 9.

CDR3 DNA: TGTGCCAGCAGCTTAGAGGGGACAATACCGGATGGCTACACCTTC. This translates into CASSLEGTIPDGYTF. V and J are TRBV7-2 and TRBJ1-2; TRBD1 is a possible D gene (6 bases). V was trimmed by 1 base and J by 6 bases, leaving 15 bases between them. The CDR3 is made up of 15 amino acids. CDR1 and CDR2 from the germline V gene are SGHTA and FQGNSA.

This clonotype has more than one count but fewer than ten. This sequence joins TRBV27 and TRBJ2-1, with 12 bases identical to TRBD2. The CDR3 has 16 residues. J was trimmed by 7 bases and V by 2 bases; bases with no gene match: 6. Germline CDR1 MNHEY, CDR2 SMNVEV (reference sequence). The CDR3 sequence: CASSLRALAGGNEQFF. The CDR3, as DNA: TGTGCCAGCAGTTTACGGGCACTAGCGGGAGGTAATGAGCAGTTCTTC.

The chain has TRBV3-1 and TRBJ1-2, with D perhaps matching TRBD1 (5 bases). Germline V gives CDR1 LGHDT, CDR2 YNNKEL (reference sequence). V lost 4 bases, J lost 6 bases, and 21 bases lay in between. The CDR3 covers 16 residues. CDR3 loop: CASSPRPGGRTDGYTF. The CDR3 bases are TGTGCCAGCAGCCCCAGGCCCGGGGGGAGGACGGATGGCTACACCTTC.

A few counts support this clonotype. The chain couples TRBV2 to TRBJ1-1; a weak D match, TRBD1 (5 bases). Germline CDR1 SNHLY, CDR2 FYNNEI. The CDR3 runs 13 residues. Trimming cost V 6 bases and J 7 bases, with 15 bases left between them. In DNA, the CDR3 is TGTGCCAGCAGAAGGACACCTATGGGTGAAGCTTTCTTT. Amino acids: CASRRTPMGEAFF.